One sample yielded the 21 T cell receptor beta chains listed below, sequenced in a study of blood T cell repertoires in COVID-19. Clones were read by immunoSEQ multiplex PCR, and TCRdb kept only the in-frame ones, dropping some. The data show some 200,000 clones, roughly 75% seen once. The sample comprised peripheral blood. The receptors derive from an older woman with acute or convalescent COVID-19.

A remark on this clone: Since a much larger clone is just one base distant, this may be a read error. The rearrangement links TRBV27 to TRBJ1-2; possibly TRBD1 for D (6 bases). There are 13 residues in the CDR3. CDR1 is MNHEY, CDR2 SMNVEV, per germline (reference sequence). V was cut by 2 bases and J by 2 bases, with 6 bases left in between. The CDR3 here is CASSLQGNYGYTF. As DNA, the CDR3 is TGTGCCAGCAGTTTACAGGGGAACTATGGCTACACCTTC.

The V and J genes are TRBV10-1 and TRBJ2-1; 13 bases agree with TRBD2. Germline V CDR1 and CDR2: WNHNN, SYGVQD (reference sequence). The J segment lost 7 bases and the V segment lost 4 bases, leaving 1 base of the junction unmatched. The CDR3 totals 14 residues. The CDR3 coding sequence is TGCGCCAGCAGTGGGGGACTAGCGGGAAATGAGCAGTTCTTC. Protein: CASSGGLAGNEQFF.

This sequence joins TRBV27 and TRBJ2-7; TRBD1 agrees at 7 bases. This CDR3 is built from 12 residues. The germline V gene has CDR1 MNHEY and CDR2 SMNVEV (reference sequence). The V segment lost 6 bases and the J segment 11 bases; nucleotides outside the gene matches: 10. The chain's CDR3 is CASSDRVGSEYF. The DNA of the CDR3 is TGTGCCAGCAGCGACAGGGTAGGGTCGGAGTACTTC.

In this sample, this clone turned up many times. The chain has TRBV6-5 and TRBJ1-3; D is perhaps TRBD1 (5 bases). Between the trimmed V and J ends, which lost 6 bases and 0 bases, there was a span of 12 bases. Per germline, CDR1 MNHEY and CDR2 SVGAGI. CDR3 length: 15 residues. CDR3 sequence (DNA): TGTGCCAGCAGCCAACGGGGGACCTCTGGAAACACCATATATTTT. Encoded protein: CASSQRGTSGNTIYF.

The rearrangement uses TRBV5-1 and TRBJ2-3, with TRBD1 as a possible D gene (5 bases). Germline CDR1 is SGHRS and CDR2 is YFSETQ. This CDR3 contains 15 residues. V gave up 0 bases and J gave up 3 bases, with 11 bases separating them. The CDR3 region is CASSLGFRATDTQYF. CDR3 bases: TGCGCCAGCAGCTTGGGTTTCAGGGCGACAGATACGCAGTATTTT.

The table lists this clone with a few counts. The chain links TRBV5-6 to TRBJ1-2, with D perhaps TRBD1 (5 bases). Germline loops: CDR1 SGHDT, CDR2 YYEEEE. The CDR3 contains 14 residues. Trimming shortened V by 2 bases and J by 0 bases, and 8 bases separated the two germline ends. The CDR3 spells CASSFRVANYGYTF. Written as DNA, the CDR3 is TGTGCCAGCAGCTTCAGGGTAGCTAACTATGGCTACACCTTC.

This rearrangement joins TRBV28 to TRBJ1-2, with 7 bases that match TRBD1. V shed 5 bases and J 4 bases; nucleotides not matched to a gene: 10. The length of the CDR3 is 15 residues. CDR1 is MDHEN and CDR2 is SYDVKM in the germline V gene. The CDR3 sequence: CASSPYRGAVYGYTF. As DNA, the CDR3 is TGTGCCAGCAGTCCTTACAGGGGAGCGGTCTATGGCTACACCTTC.

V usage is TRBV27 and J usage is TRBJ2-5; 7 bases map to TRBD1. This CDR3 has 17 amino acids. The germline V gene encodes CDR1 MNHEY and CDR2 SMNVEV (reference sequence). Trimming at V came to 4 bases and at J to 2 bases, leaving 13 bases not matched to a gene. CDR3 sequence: CASSSTGYGALQETQYF. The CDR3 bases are TGTGCCAGCAGTTCGACAGGGTACGGGGCTTTACAAGAGACCCAGTACTTC.

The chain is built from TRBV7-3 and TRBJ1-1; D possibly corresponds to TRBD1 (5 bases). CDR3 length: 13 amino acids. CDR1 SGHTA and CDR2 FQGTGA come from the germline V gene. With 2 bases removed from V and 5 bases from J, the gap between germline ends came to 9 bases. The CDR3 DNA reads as TGTGCCAGCAGCTTATGGGGGGGTACTGAAGCTTTCTTT. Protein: CASSLWGGTEAFF.

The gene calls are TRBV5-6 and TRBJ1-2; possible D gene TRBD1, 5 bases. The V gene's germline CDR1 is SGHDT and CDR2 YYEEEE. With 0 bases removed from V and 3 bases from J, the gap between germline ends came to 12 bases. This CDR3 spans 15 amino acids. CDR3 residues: CASSLGQGGYYGYTF. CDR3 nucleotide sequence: TGTGCCAGCAGCTTGGGTCAGGGAGGATACTATGGCTACACCTTC.

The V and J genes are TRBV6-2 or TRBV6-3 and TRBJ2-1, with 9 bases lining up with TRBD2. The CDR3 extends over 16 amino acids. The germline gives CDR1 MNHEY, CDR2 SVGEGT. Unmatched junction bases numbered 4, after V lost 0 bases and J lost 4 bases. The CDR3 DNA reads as TGTGCCAGCAGTTACTCCGTGACTAGCGGATACAATGAGCAGTTCTTC. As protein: CASSYSVTSGYNEQFF.

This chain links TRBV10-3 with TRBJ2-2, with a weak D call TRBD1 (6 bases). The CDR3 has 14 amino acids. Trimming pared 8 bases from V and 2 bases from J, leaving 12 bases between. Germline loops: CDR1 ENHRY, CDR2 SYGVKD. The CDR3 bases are TGTGCCATCTCCGGGACAAGAAACACCGGGGAGCTGTTTTTT. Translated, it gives CAISGTRNTGELFF.

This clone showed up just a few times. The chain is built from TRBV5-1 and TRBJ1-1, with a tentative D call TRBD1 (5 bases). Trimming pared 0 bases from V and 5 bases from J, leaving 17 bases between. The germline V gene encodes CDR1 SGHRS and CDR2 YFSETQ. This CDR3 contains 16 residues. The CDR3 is CASSLVGGGGKTEAFF. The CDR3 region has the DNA TGCGCCAGCAGCTTGGTCGGGGGAGGAGGGAAAACTGAAGCTTTCTTT.

This CDR3 is CASSQDSGLAIYNEQFF. The CDR3 bases are TGTGCCAGCAGCCAAGATTCGGGACTAGCGATCTACAATGAGCAGTTCTTC. The chain couples TRBV4-2 to TRBJ2-1; 10 positions agree with TRBD2. CDR3 length: 17 amino acids. The germline CDR1 and CDR2 sequences are LGHNA and YNFKEQ. J was trimmed by 3 bases and V by 0 bases; bases with no gene match: 5.

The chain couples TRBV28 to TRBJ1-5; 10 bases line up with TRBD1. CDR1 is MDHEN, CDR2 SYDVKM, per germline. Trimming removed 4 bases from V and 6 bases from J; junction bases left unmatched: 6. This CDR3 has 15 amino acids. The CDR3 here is CASSSDRGQVQPQHF. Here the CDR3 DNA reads TGTGCCAGCAGTTCTGACAGGGGGCAGGTTCAGCCCCAGCATTTT.

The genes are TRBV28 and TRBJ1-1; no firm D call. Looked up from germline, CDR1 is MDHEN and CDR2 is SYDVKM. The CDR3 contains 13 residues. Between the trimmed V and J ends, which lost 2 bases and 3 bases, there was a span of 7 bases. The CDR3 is CASSLPTYTEAFF. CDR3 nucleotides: TGTGCCAGCAGTTTACCAACTTACACTGAAGCTTTCTTT.

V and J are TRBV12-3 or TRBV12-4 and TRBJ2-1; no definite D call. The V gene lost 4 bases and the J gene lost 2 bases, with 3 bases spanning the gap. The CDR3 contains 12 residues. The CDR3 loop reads CASSSAYNEQFF. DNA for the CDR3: TGTGCCAGCAGTTCCGCCTACAATGAGCAGTTCTTC.

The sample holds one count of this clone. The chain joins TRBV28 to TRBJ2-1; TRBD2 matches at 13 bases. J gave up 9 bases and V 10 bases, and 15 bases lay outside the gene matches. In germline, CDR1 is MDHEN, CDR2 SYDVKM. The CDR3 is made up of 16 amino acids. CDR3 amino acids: CATSRRTSGSVGEQFF. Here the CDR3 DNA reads TGTGCCACCTCCCGGCGGACTAGCGGGAGTGTTGGTGAGCAGTTCTTC.

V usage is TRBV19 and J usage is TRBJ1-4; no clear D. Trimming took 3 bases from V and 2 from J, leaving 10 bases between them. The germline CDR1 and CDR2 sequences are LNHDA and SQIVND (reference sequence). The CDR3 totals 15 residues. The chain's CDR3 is CASSMRGITNEKLFF. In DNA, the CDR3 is TGTGCCAGTAGTATGAGAGGGATCACTAATGAAAAACTGTTTTTT. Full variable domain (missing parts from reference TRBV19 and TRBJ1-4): DGGITQSPKYLFRKEGQNVTLSCEQNLNHDAMYWYRQDPGQGLRLIYYSQIVNDFQKGDIAEGYSVSREKKESFPLTVTSAQKNPTAFYLCASSMRGITNEKLFFGSGTQLSVL.

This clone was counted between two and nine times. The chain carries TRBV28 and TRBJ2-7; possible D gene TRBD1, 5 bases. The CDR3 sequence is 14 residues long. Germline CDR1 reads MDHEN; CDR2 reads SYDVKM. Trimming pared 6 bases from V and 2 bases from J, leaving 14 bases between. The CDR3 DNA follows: TGTGCCAGCAGCAGCTACCAGGGAACCTACGAGCAGTACTTC. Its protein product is CASSSYQGTYEQYF.

Written as DNA, the CDR3 is TGTGCCAGCAGTTCAGACAGGGGCACGGGTGAAAAACTGTTTTTT. This sequence encodes CASSSDRGTGEKLFF. V usage is TRBV28 and J usage is TRBJ1-4; 8 positions agree with TRBD1. CDR3 length: 15 residues. Per the germline V gene, CDR1 is MDHEN and CDR2 is SYDVKM. Losses at the gene ends were 4 bases for V and 7 bases for J; bases not matched to a gene: 8.